Listed below are T cell receptor beta chains from one sample, sequenced in a study of T cell responses to AZD1222 COVID-19 vaccine. Repertoires were generated with immunoSEQ multiplex PCR, while TCRdb's copy carries only in-frame clones and drops some. The table includes about 94,000 clones, 85% to 90% detected once. The input for sequencing was peripheral blood, taken 28 days after the second AZD1222 dose. The receptors derive from an adult who received the AZD1222 COVID-19 vaccine. The CDR3 runs from the conserved cysteine through the conserved F or W. D genes are given only for firm matches. Clone size appears in some rows only: once, few, many, or a class for an expanded clone.

CATSDPSGGGETQYF,TGTGCCACCAGTGACCCTAGCGGGGGTGGAGAGACCCAGTACTTC,TRBJ2-5,.,TRBV24-1,TRBD2
CASSPGWGGDTGELFF,TGTGCCAGCAGCCCCGGCTGGGGGGGGGACACCGGGGAGCTGTTTTTT,TRBJ2-2,.,TRBV3-1/TRBV3-2,TRBD2
CASSSLSGNTIYF,TGTGCCAGCAGCAGCCTCTCTGGAAACACCATATATTTT,TRBJ1-3,.,TRBV3-1/TRBV3-2,.
CASSLETGDLGGYTF,TGTGCCAGCAGTTTAGAGACAGGGGATCTCGGTGGCTACACCTTC,TRBJ1-2,.,TRBV28,TRBD1
CASSLWGGGNYGYTF,TGTGCCAGCAGCCTATGGGGGGGCGGTAACTATGGCTACACCTTC,TRBJ1-2,.,TRBV6-5,.
CASSQRGLEQYF,TGTGCCAGCAGCCAGAGGGGTCTTGAGCAGTACTTC,TRBJ2-7,once,TRBV14,.
CAWSSKGGTGELFF,TGTGCCTGGAGTTCGAAAGGGGGGACCGGGGAGCTGTTTTTT,TRBJ2-2,.,TRBV30,.
CASSGEGIYEQYF,TGTGCCAGTAGTGGCGAGGGCATCTACGAGCAGTACTTC,TRBJ2-7,few,TRBV6-6,.
CASSYTYGSQQYF,TGTGCCAGCAGTTACACATACGGGAGCCAGCAGTACTTC,TRBJ2-7,.,TRBV6-2/TRBV6-3,.
CASRPDFTEQFF,TGTGCCAGCAGACCGGACTTCACAGAGCAGTTCTTC,TRBJ2-1,.,TRBV12-3/TRBV12-4,.
CASSSPGGQQPQHF,TGTGCCAGCAGCTCCCCAGGGGGCCAGCAGCCCCAGCATTTT,TRBJ1-5,few,TRBV7-9,TRBD1
CASSLAAGPTEAFF,TGTGCCAGCAGCTTGGCTGCAGGGCCCACTGAAGCTTTCTTT,TRBJ1-1,.,TRBV5-4,.
CASSYSATGYYEQYF,TGTGCCAGCAGTTACTCAGCCACAGGATACTACGAGCAGTACTTC,TRBJ2-7,.,TRBV6-2/TRBV6-3,.
CASRDHITGELFF,TGTGCCAGCAGGGACCACATCACCGGGGAGCTGTTTTTT,TRBJ2-2,.,TRBV2,.
CASSSRGGALTDTQYF,TGTGCCAGCAGCTCAAGGGGGGGGGCGCTCACAGATACGCAGTATTTT,TRBJ2-3,.,TRBV7-9,.
CASSMLAKVTSAGELFF,TGTGCCAGTAGTATGCTAGCGAAAGTTACATCCGCCGGGGAGCTGTTTTTT,TRBJ2-2,.,TRBV19,.
CASSLGGGIYEQYF,TGTGCCAGCAGCCTGGGGGGGGGAATCTACGAGCAGTACTTC,TRBJ2-7,.,TRBV7-8,TRBD2
CATSDTGQGEGYGYTF,TGTGCCACCAGTGATACCGGACAGGGAGAAGGGTATGGCTACACCTTC,TRBJ1-2,.,TRBV24-1,TRBD1
CASSGERQGAFF,TGTGCCAGCAGTGGGGAGCGACAGGGGGCTTTCTTT,TRBJ1-1,.,TRBV2,TRBD1
CASSLGAGGQPQHF,TGTGCCAGCAGCTTAGGGGCAGGGGGACAGCCCCAGCATTTT,TRBJ1-5,.,TRBV13,TRBD1
CSVRQGSDQPQHF,TGCAGCGTTCGACAGGGATCGGATCAGCCCCAGCATTTT,TRBJ1-5,.,TRBV29-1,TRBD1
CATTRGVGTEAFF,TGTGCCACCACCCGGGGGGTTGGCACTGAAGCTTTCTTT,TRBJ1-1,.,TRBV6-6,.
CASSTNLGLRETQYF,TGTGCCAGTAGTACAAATCTGGGGCTCCGAGAGACCCAGTACTTC,TRBJ2-5,.,TRBV19,.
CASSVDFDRPGGTKNIQYF,TGTGCCAGCAGCGTAGATTTTGACCGGCCCGGGGGGACCAAAAACATTCAGTACTTC,TRBJ2-4,.,TRBV9,TRBD2
CASSLVWQSTDTQYF,TGTGCCAGCAGCTTGGTATGGCAGAGCACAGATACGCAGTATTTT,TRBJ2-3,.,TRBV5-8,.
CASSSSGNTEAFF,TGCGCCAGCAGCTCGTCCGGGAACACTGAAGCTTTCTTT,TRBJ1-1,.,TRBV5-1,.
CASSLLAGGPSSYNEQFF,TGTGCCAGCAGTTTACTAGCGGGAGGGCCTAGCTCCTACAATGAGCAGTTCTTC,TRBJ2-1,.,TRBV27,TRBD2
CAISDQGDNQPQHF,TGTGCCATCAGTGACCAGGGAGATAATCAGCCCCAGCATTTT,TRBJ1-5,.,TRBV10-3,.
CASSWVGATNEKLFF,TGTGCCAGCAGCTGGGTGGGGGCAACTAATGAAAAACTGTTTTTT,TRBJ1-4,.,TRBV7-2,.
CASTASSNTGELFF,TGTGCCAGCACGGCTAGCTCGAACACCGGGGAGCTGTTTTTT,TRBJ2-2,.,TRBV27,.
CASSSGRDTQYF,TGTGCCAGCAGTTCGGGGAGAGATACGCAGTATTTT,TRBJ2-3,.,TRBV6-5,.
CASSSGGGYGYTF,TGTGCCAGCAGTTCCGGGGGCGGCTATGGCTACACCTTC,TRBJ1-2,.,TRBV27,.
CASSLYRGDSYEQYF,TGTGCCAGCAGTTTATATAGGGGGGATAGCTACGAGCAGTACTTC,TRBJ2-7,few,TRBV27,.
CASSPRLAGYNEQFF,TGCGCCAGCAGTCCCCGACTAGCGGGCTACAATGAGCAGTTCTTC,TRBJ2-1,.,TRBV10-1,TRBD2
CASSEGTLSGANVLTF,TGTGCCAGCAGTGAAGGGACCCTCTCTGGGGCCAACGTCCTGACTTTC,TRBJ2-6,.,TRBV2,.
CASSPDSEQYF,TGTGCCAGCAGCCCCGACAGCGAGCAGTACTTC,TRBJ2-7,.,TRBV6-1,.
CASSYPLTGVVNQPQHF,TGTGCCAGCAGTTACCCATTGACAGGGGTTGTCAATCAGCCCCAGCATTTT,TRBJ1-5,once,TRBV6-2/TRBV6-3,TRBD1
CASSPNRDTGRTEAFF,TGTGCCAGCAGCCCCAATAGGGACACGGGGAGGACTGAAGCTTTCTTT,TRBJ1-1,.,TRBV4-2,.
CASSRGYHYQETQYF,TGTGCCAGCAGCAGGGGGTATCACTACCAAGAGACCCAGTACTTC,TRBJ2-5,.,TRBV3-1/TRBV3-2,.
CASSYSGFLESNEQYF,TGTGCCAGCAGTTACTCGGGCTTCCTTGAATCGAACGAGCAGTACTTC,TRBJ2-7,.,TRBV6-5,.
CASSFGAGQGFFDGYTF,TGTGCCAGCAGCTTTGGGGCGGGGCAGGGGTTTTTCGATGGCTACACCTTC,TRBJ1-2,.,TRBV7-3,.
CASTDSPPETQYF,TGTGCCAGCACCGACTCACCTCCAGAGACCCAGTACTTC,TRBJ2-5,.,TRBV2,.
CASSLWVGGGRNEQFF,TGTGCCAGCAGCTTGTGGGTCGGCGGGGGACGCAATGAGCAGTTCTTC,TRBJ2-1,.,TRBV5-4,TRBD2
CASSLGPRGYTF,TGTGCCAGCAGCTTGGGGCCACGGGGCTACACCTTC,TRBJ1-2,.,TRBV11-3,.
CASSPTGSTDTQYF,TGCGCCAGCAGCCCGACAGGGTCCACAGATACGCAGTATTTT,TRBJ2-3,.,TRBV5-1,TRBD1
CASSSWDSPNTEAFF,TGTGCCAGCAGTTCTTGGGACAGCCCGAACACTGAAGCTTTCTTT,TRBJ1-1,.,TRBV27,TRBD1
CASSLGLAGAWRDEQFF,TGTGCCAGCAGTTTGGGTCTAGCGGGAGCGTGGCGGGATGAGCAGTTCTTC,TRBJ2-1,.,TRBV28,TRBD2
CASTTGQGSYEQYF,TGTGCCAGCACTACCGGACAGGGATCCTACGAGCAGTACTTC,TRBJ2-7,.,TRBV6-5,TRBD1
CASSLRPSLAGGLSEQFF,TGTGCCAGCAGCTTAAGGCCCTCCCTAGCGGGGGGGCTGAGTGAGCAGTTCTTC,TRBJ2-1,.,TRBV7-8,TRBD2
CASSPTGEGRSPLHF,TGTGCCAGCAGTCCCACAGGGGAGGGACGTTCACCCCTCCACTTT,TRBJ1-6,few,TRBV27,TRBD1
CASRDQEGDEKLFF,TGTGCCAGCAGGGACCAGGAGGGTGATGAAAAACTGTTTTTT,TRBJ1-4,.,TRBV6-5,.
CASSQAPNTFGQFF,TGTGCCAGCAGCCAAGCCCCAAATACCTTTGGCCAGTTCTTC,TRBJ2-1,.,TRBV3-1/TRBV3-2,.
CASRTPGVRGGYTF,TGTGCCAGCAGGACCCCGGGGGTTCGAGGTGGCTACACCTTC,TRBJ1-2,.,TRBV28,.
CASSLTLAGGWDEQYF,TGTGCCAGCAGCTTAACACTAGCGGGAGGGTGGGACGAGCAGTACTTC,TRBJ2-7,.,TRBV7-2,TRBD2
CASSEFQETQYF,TGTGCCAGCAGTGAATTCCAAGAGACCCAGTACTTC,TRBJ2-5,.,TRBV6-1,.
CASSQEPGTSGPTDTQYF,TGCGCCAGCAGCCAAGAACCGGGGACTAGCGGTCCCACAGATACGCAGTATTTT,TRBJ2-3,many,TRBV4-1,TRBD2
CASSLGVAGNTIYF,TGTGCCAGCAGTTTGGGGGTAGCGGGAAACACCATATATTTT,TRBJ1-3,.,TRBV6-5,.
CASSLLSGQGNEKLFF,TGTGCCAGCAGTTTGTTATCGGGACAGGGGAATGAAAAACTGTTTTTT,TRBJ1-4,.,TRBV11-2,TRBD1
CASRQDRGRNNEQFF,TGCGCCAGCAGACAGGACAGGGGGCGTAACAATGAGCAGTTCTTC,TRBJ2-1,.,TRBV5-1,TRBD1
CASSQESNLGPPYEQYF,TGTGCCAGCAGCCAAGAGTCTAATCTGGGCCCTCCCTACGAGCAGTACTTC,TRBJ2-7,.,TRBV4-2,.